This section outlines one T cell receptor beta chain sequence together with its context. The target antigen is unknown. The CDR3 is 16 amino acids. V shed 9 bases, J shed 4 bases, and the junction held 11 bases outside the gene matches. The germline V gene has CDR1 MDHEN and CDR2 SYDVKM. This record comes from a study of cytomegalovirus exposure and HLA in healthy donors. General study points: Several of the most significant clusters appeared, in a later analysis, to be linked to common viral pathogens.

The PCR used 60 Vbeta and 13 Jbeta primers. Assay used: immunoSEQ multiplex PCR; TCRdb lists only in-frame clones, some missing. The table shows about 120,000 clones, with 65% to 90% occurring only once. This TCR was sampled from a woman aged 30 to 39 in good health and CMV-seronegative. The source material was PBMCs. The chain recombines TRBV28 with TRBJ2-3, with 12 bases aligning to TRBD2. CDR3 nucleotide sequence: TGTGCCAGTAGGACTAGCGGGGCTCCGAGGTCAGATACGCAGTATTTT. Translated, it gives CASRTSGAPRSDTQYF.